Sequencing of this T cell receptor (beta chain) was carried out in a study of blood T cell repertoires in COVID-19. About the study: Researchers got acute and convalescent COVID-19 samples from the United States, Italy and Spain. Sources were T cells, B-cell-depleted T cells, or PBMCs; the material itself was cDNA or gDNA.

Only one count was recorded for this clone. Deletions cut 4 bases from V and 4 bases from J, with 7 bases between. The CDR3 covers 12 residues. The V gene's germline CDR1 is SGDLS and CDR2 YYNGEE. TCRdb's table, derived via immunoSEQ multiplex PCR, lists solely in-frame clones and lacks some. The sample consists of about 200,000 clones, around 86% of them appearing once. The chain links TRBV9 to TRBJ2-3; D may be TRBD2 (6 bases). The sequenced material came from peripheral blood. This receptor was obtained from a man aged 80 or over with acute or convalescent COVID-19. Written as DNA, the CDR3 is TGTGCCAGCAGCCCGGGGGCAGATACGCAGTATTTT. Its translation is CASSPGADTQYF.